A selection of T cell receptor beta chains follows, all from one sample in a study of blood T cell repertoires in COVID-19. Sequencing used immunoSEQ multiplex PCR; TCRdb keeps in-frame clones, though not all of them. The sample includes some 150,000 clones, about four fifths of them seen just once. Sequenced sample: peripheral blood. Source of these receptors: a human donor in a cohort sampled during active COVID-19. Each CDR3 is given with its conserved first and last residue. D genes are given only for firm matches. The listing skips clone size in some rows; elsewhere it reads once, few, many or a size class.

TRBV5-8	TRBJ2-7	TRBD1	NA	CASSLGGQGAYEQYF	TGTGCCAGCAGCTTAGGGGGACAGGGGGCGTACGAGCAGTACTTC
TRBV5-4	TRBJ2-5	NA	NA	CASSLEGGDETQYF	TGTGCCAGCAGCTTGGAGGGGGGGGACGAGACCCAGTACTTC
TRBV2	TRBJ2-5	TRBD2	NA	CASSGTSGYQETQYF	TGTGCCAGCAGTGGAACTAGCGGTTATCAAGAGACCCAGTACTTC
TRBV10-2	TRBJ2-7	TRBD2	NA	CATRGDGPGYF	TGCGCCACCCGGGGGGACGGGCCTGGGTACTTC
TRBV7-6	TRBJ1-1	NA	NA	CASSVGGSAEAFF	TGTGCCAGCAGCGTAGGTGGTTCGGCTGAAGCTTTCTTT
TRBV19	TRBJ2-3	TRBD2	NA	CASTRAGAVADTQYF	TGTGCCAGTACTAGAGCGGGAGCGGTCGCAGATACGCAGTATTTT
TRBV29-1	TRBJ1-2	NA	NA	CSVEAGESYTF	TGCAGCGTTGAAGCGGGGGAAAGCTACACCTTC
TRBV19	TRBJ2-3	NA	NA	CASSIGGRGTDTQYF	TGTGCCAGTAGTATCGGGGGGCGCGGCACAGATACGCAGTATTTT
TRBV30	TRBJ1-2	NA	NA	CAWIPPGGPLYGYTF	TGTGCCTGGATCCCCCCCGGTGGGCCGCTCTATGGCTACACCTTC
TRBV9	TRBJ1-6	NA	NA	CASSVDWNSPLHF	TGTGCCAGCAGCGTAGACTGGAATTCACCCCTCCACTTT
TRBV28	TRBJ1-2	NA	NA	CASTPGGGRVYYGYTF	TGTGCCAGCACCCCAGGCGGGGGACGGGTATACTATGGCTACACCTTC
TRBV5-1	TRBJ1-1	TRBD1	once	CASSSGDRGDGTEAFF	TGCGCCAGCAGCTCAGGGGACAGGGGAGATGGCACTGAAGCTTTCTTT
TRBV19	TRBJ1-2	NA	NA	CASSIGRFYGYTF	TGTGCCAGTAGTATCGGGAGGTTCTATGGCTACACCTTC
TRBV6-5	TRBJ1-4	NA	few	CASSYRGRVGSEKLFF	TGTGCCAGCAGTTACAGAGGCAGGGTGGGTTCCGAAAAACTGTTTTTT
TRBV19	TRBJ2-5	NA	NA	CASTGRGGRTQETQYF	TGTGCCAGTACCGGTAGGGGAGGAAGGACACAAGAGACCCAGTACTTC
TRBV30	TRBJ2-3	TRBD2	NA	CAWSVGGRDTQYF	TGTGCCTGGAGTGTTGGCGGGAGGGATACGCAGTATTTT